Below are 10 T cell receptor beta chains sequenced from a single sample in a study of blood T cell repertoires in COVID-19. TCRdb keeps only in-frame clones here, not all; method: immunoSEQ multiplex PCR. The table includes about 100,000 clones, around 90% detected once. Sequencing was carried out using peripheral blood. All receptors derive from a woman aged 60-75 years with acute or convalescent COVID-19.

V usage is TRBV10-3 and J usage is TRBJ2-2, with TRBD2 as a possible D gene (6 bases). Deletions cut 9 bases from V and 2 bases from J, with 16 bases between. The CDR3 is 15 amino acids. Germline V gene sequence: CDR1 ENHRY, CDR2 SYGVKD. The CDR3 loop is CAISTGTVNTGELFF. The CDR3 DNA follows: TGTGCCATTTCCACCGGGACTGTAAACACCGGGGAGCTGTTTTTT.

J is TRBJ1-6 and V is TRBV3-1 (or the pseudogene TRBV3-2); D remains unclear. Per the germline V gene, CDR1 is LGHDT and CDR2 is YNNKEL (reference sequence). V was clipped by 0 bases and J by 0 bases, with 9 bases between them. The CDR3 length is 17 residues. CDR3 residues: CASSQDRRSSYNSPLHF. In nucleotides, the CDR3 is TGTGCCAGCAGCCAAGACCGGAGGAGCTCCTATAATTCACCCCTCCACTTT.

This CDR3 reads CASSLGSSGSYNEQFF. The CDR3 coding sequence is TGTGCCAGCAGCTTAGGGTCTAGCGGCTCCTACAATGAGCAGTTCTTC. The rearrangement joins TRBV11-3 to TRBJ2-1, with TRBD2 identical over 7 bases. V gave up 1 base and J gave up 0 bases; unmatched junction bases: 3. CDR3 length equals 16 residues. The germline V gene encodes CDR1 SGHNT and CDR2 YENEEA.

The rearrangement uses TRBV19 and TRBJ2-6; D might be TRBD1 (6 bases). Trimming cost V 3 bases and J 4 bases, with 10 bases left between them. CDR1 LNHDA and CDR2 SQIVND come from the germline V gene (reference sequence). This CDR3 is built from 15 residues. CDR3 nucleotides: TGTGCCAGTAGTATTCAGGGGTCAGGGGCCAACGTCCTGACTTTC. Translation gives CASSIQGSGANVLTF.

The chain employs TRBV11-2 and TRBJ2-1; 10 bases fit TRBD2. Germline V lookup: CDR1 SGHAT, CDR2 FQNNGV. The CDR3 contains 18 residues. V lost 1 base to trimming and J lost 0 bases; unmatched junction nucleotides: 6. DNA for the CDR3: TGTGCCAGCAGCTTAGGCACTAGCGGGATCTCCTCCTACAATGAGCAGTTCTTC. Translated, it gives CASSLGTSGISSYNEQFF.

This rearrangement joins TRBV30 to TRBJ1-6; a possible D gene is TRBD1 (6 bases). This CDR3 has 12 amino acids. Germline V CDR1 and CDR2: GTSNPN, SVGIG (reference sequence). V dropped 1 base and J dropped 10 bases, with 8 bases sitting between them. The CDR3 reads CAWSGGLSPLHF. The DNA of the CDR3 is TGTGCCTGGAGTGGGGGGCTCTCACCCCTCCACTTT.

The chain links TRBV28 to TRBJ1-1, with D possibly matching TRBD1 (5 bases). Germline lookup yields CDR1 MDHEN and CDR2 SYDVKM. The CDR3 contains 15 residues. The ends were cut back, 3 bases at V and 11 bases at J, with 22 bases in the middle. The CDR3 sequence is CASSLPGQGSLGAFF. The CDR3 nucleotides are TGTGCCAGCAGTTTGCCCGGACAAGGGTCTTTGGGGGCTTTCTTT.

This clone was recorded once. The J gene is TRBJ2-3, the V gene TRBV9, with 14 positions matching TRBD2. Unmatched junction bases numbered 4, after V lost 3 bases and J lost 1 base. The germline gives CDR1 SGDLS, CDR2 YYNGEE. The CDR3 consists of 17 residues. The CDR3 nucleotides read TGTGCCAGCAGCGGACTAGCGGGAGGGCCACGCACAGATACGCAGTATTTT. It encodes CASSGLAGGPRTDTQYF.

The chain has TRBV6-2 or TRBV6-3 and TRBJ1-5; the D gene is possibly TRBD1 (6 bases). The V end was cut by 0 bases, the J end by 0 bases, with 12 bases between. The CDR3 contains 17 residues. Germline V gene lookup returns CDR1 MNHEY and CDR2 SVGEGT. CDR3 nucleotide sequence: TGTGCCAGCAGTTACTCGAGGACAGTTCTTAGCAATCAGCCCCAGCATTTT. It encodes CASSYSRTVLSNQPQHF.

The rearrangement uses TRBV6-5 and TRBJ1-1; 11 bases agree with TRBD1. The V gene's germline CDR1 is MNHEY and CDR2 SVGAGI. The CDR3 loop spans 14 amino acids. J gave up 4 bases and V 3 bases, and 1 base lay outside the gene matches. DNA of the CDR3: TGTGCCAGCAGTTATGGGACAGGGGGCACTGAAGCTTTCTTT. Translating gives CASSYGTGGTEAFF.